The T cell receptor beta chain under discussion was sequenced for a study of blood T cell repertoires in COVID-19. Study in general: Sample material is recorded as cDNA or gDNA derived from T cells, B-cell-depleted T cells, or PBMCs.

The CDR3 runs to 16 residues. CDR1 ENHRY and CDR2 SYGVKD come from the germline V gene. V dropped 9 bases and J dropped 4; count of bases not matched to a gene: 16. In the study's own analysis: Amplifying reference gene primers gave estimates of nucleated cell counts. Sequencing used immunoSEQ multiplex PCR; TCRdb keeps in-frame clones, though not all of them. The V and J calls and clone size come from that table; D and trimming were worked out from the DNA. Seen here are about 150,000 clones, around 85% observed once, and the top ten hold just over 9%. Two negative PCRs, clearance, or symptom resolution were required of recovered Cohort 3 donors.

The receptor comes from a man aged 45-60 years who had recovered from COVID-19. The sample taken for sequencing was PBMCs or T cells enriched from blood (not recorded which). The chain uses TRBV10-3 and TRBJ1-2, with 8 bases aligning to TRBD1. The CDR3, as DNA: TGTGCCATAAACGGACAGGGAAGGGCCGAATCCTATGGCTACACCTTC. Encoded protein: CAINGQGRAESYGYTF.